These 15 T cell receptor delta chains were sequenced from one sample in a study of gamma-delta T cells after stem cell transplantation. TCRdb applied CATT to the RT-PCR reads for clone calling. Among over a thousand delta-chain clones listed, roughly 12% were seen once. Sequencing was done on a sample of gamma-delta T cells. The receptors were gathered from a human donor. It is not recorded whose cells these are; they may come from a transplant donor.

On this clone: This likely reflects a read error, since a far larger clone is one base away. The chain is built from TRDV2 and TRDJ1, with 12 bases fitting TRDD3. The V gene end was trimmed by 0 bases and the J gene end by 0 bases; junction bases not matched to a gene: 19. Per germline, CDR1 GEAIGNYY and CDR2 EKD. CDR3 size: 22 residues. Written as DNA, the CDR3 is TGTGCCTGTGACACCTTGAGAGCCTTTAAAACTGGGGGATACCAGTACACCGATAAACTCATCTTT. Protein: CACDTLRAFKTGGYQYTDKLIF.

Remarks on this clone: A far larger clone is one base from this, pointing to a likely read error. This sequence joins TRDV1 and TRDJ1; the D gene is possibly TRDD2 (7 bases). Trimming took 3 bases from V and 0 from J, leaving 35 bases between them. Per the germline V gene, CDR1 is TSWWSYY and CDR2 is QGS. The length of the CDR3 is 23 residues. The CDR3 nucleotides read TGTGCTCTTGGGGACCCGGCCTTCCTTCTCCCTGGGGTGCCGACCCCGTACACCGATAAACTCATCTTT. Translation gives CALGDPAFLLPGVPTPYTDKLIF.

As for this clone: The protein that TCRdb holds for this DNA derives from a much larger clone and differs from the translated DNA at residue 2, which likely indicates a read error; the protein shown here is translated from the DNA. V gene TRDV2 combines with J gene TRDJ1; D unclear. The CDR3 extends over 14 amino acids. Germline V gene lookup returns CDR1 GEAIGNYY and CDR2 EKD. The CDR3: CSCDTVVLTDKLIF. The CDR3 DNA follows: TGTTCCTGTGACACCGTGGTACTTACCGATAAACTCATCTTT.

This clone was seen a few times. This likely stems from a read error, as it lies one base from a far larger clone. This sequence joins TRDV2 and TRDJ1, with D perhaps assigned TRDD2 or TRDD3 (7 bases each). Germline CDR1 is GEAIGNYY and CDR2 is EKD. This CDR3 spans 19 amino acids. The CDR3 loop is CACDTAGFPTGAYGDNLIF. Here the CDR3 DNA reads TGTGCCTGTGACACGGCGGGCTTTCCTACTGGGGCTTATGGCGATAACCTCATCTTT.

By sample fraction, this clone is large. Other DNA sequences in the same sample also yield this CDR3. V gene TRDV2 combines with J gene TRDJ1; TRDD3 matches at 11 bases. Trimming cost V 0 bases and J 4 bases; bases outside gene matches: 3. The length of the CDR3 is 15 residues. Germline CDR1 GEAIGNYY, CDR2 EKD. The CDR3 nucleotides read TGTGCCTGTGACACCGTGGGGGATACGAACGATAAACTCATCTTT. Amino acid sequence: CACDTVGDTNDKLIF.

Worth noting for this clone: A far larger clone is off by one base, so a read error is likely. The same CDR3 arises from other DNA sequences in this sample as well. This chain links TRDV2 with TRDJ1; maybe TRDD3 (6 bases). The germline V and J ends were trimmed by 0 bases and 1 base, with 11 bases remaining between them. Germline V gene sequence: CDR1 GEAIGNYY, CDR2 EKD. The CDR3 length is 15 residues. This CDR3 is CACDTLGDSTDKLIF. CDR3 sequence (DNA): TGTGCCTGTGACACCCTAGGGGATTCCACCGATAAACTCATCTTT.

This clone appeared a few times. V and J are TRDV3 and TRDJ3; 12 bases align to TRDD3. Per germline, CDR1 TVYSNPD and CDR2 GDNSRS (reference sequence). This CDR3 region has 21 residues. V trimming: 3 bases; J trimming: 2 bases; junction bases outside the gene matches: 17. CDR3 region: CALDHEPTGGYPPWDTRQMFF. CDR3 bases: TGTGCCTTAGACCACGAACCTACTGGGGGATACCCACCCTGGGACACCCGACAGATGTTTTTC.

This clone was detected a few times. A read error may explain this, as a much larger clone is one base away. This rearrangement joins TRDV2 to TRDJ3, with D possibly TRDD3 on 6 matching bases. There are 21 residues in the CDR3. Germline loops: CDR1 GEAIGNYY, CDR2 EKD. The ends were cut back, 0 bases at V and 0 bases at J, with 20 bases in the middle. The CDR3 DNA sequence: TGTGCCTGTGACACCGCGGCGATTGGGGGCCCCAGCTCCTGGGACACCCGACAGATGTTTTTC. Protein product: CACDTAAIGGPSSWDTRQMFF.

Only a few counts were recorded for this clone. TCRdb attributes to this sequence the protein of a much larger clone, which differs from the DNA translation at residue 3; a read error is likely, and the protein displayed is translated from the DNA. The chain couples TRDV2 to TRDJ1; either TRDD2 or TRDD3 may supply D (7 bases each). From germline, CDR1 is GEAIGNYY and CDR2 EKD. The CDR3 has 19 residues. The DNA of the CDR3 is TGTGCCTTTGACACGGCGGGCTTTCCTACTGGGGCTTATGGCGATAAACTCATCTTT. Encoded protein: CAFDTAGFPTGAYGDKLIF.

This clone was observed a few times. One base separates it from a far larger clone, so it is likely a read error. Other nucleotide sequences in the sample specify the same CDR3. The V gene is TRDV2, the J gene TRDJ1, with 8 bases identical to TRDD3. The CDR3 runs to 20 residues. CDR1 is GEAIGNYY, CDR2 EKD, per germline. The CDR3 loop is CACDTVEMGDPNLNTDKLIF. CDR3 coding DNA: TGTGCCTGCGACACCGTTGAGATGGGGGATCCAAACTTAAACACCGATAAACTCATCTTT.

Note on this clone: This likely stems from a read error, as it lies one base from a far larger clone. Other DNA sequences from this sample encode an identical CDR3 as well. The chain employs TRDV2 and TRDJ1; 9 nucleotides agree with TRDD3. Germline assignment: CDR1 GEAIGNYY and CDR2 EKD. The CDR3 length is 17 residues. CDR3 coding DNA: TGCGCCTGTGACTCTATAGACGGGGGGATACTTTCCGATAAACTCATCTTT. Translation: CACDSIDGGILSDKLIF.

This clone was seen only a few times. A far larger clone is only one base removed, so a read error is likely. The same CDR3 can be traced to other DNA sequences in this sample. Here the CDR3 reads CACEQLGEPKRAQKLIF. Here the CDR3 DNA reads TGTGCCTGTGAACAGCTGGGGGAACCGAAAAGGGCCCAAAAACTCATCTTT. The chain carries TRDV2 and TRDJ1; TRDD3 aligns across 8 bases. This CDR3 region has 17 residues. The V gene's germline CDR1 is GEAIGNYY and CDR2 EKD. V was pared by 4 bases and J by 8 bases, with 20 bases of the junction left unmatched.

This clone was counted only a few times. This likely came from a read error, as a far larger clone is one base away. Different DNA sequences within this sample yield the same CDR3. The rearrangement links TRDV2 to TRDJ1, with a tentative D call TRDD3 (6 bases). The CDR3 runs 17 residues. The germline V gene has CDR1 GEAIGNYY and CDR2 EKD. Deletions cut 1 base from V and 0 bases from J, with 17 bases between. This CDR3 is CACDTLLGDPYTDKLIF. The CDR3 bases are TGTGCCTGTGACACGCTACTAGGGGATCCATACACCGATAAACTCATCTTT.

In this sample, this clone turned up a few times. A far bigger clonotype differs at one base, so this is likely a read error. The V call is TRDV2, the J call TRDJ1; tentatively, D is TRDD3 (6 bases). Germline CDR1 is GEAIGNYY and CDR2 is EKD. The CDR3 length is 16 residues. CDR3 bases: TGTGCCTGTGACACCCTGGGGTCCCCTTACACCGCTAAACTCATCTTT. Its translation is CACDTLGSPYTAKLIF.

This clone turned up a few times. The chain has TRDV2 and TRDJ1; no reliable D call. The CDR3 runs 15 residues. Looked up from germline, CDR1 is GEAIGNYY and CDR2 is EKD. The germline V and J ends were trimmed by 3 bases and 0 bases, with 13 bases remaining between them. CDR3 amino acids: CACDPIEWDTDKLIF. DNA of the CDR3: TGTGCCTGTGACCCTATAGAATGGGACACCGATAAACTCATCTTT.